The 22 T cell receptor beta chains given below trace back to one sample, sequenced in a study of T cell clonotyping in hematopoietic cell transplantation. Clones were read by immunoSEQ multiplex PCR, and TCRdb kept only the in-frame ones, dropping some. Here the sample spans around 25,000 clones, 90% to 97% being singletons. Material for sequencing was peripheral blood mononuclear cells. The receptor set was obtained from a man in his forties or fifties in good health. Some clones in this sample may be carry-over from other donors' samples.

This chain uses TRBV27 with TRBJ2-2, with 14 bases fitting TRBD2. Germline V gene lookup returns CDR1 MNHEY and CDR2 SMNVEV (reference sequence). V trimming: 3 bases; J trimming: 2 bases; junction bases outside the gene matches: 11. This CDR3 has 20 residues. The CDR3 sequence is CASSFLGLAGGHGNTGELFF. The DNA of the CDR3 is TGTGCCAGCAGTTTTCTCGGACTAGCGGGGGGACATGGAAACACCGGGGAGCTGTTTTTT.

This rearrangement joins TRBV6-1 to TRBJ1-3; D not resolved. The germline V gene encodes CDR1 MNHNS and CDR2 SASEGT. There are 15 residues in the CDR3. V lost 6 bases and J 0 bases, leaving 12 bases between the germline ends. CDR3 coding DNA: TGTGCCAGCAGCGACCTACTCTACTCTGGAAACACCATATATTTT. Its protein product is CASSDLLYSGNTIYF.

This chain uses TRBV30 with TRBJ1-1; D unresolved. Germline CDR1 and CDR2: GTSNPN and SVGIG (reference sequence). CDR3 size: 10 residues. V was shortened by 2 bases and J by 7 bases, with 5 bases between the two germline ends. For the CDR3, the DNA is TGTGCCTGGAGTCGGAGTGAAGCTTTCTTT. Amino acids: CAWSRSEAFF.

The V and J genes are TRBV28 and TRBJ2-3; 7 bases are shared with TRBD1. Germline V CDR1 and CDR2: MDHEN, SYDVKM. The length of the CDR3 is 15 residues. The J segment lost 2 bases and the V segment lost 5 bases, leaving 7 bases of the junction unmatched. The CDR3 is CASSRDSSSTDTQYF. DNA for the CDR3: TGTGCCAGCAGTAGGGACAGCAGTTCCACAGATACGCAGTATTTT. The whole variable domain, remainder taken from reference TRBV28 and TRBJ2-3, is DVKVTQSSRYLVKRTGEKVFLECVQDMDHENMFWYRQDPGLGLRLIYFSYDVKMKEKGDIPEGYSVSREKKERFSLILESASTNQTSMYLCASSRDSSSTDTQYFGPGTRLTVL.

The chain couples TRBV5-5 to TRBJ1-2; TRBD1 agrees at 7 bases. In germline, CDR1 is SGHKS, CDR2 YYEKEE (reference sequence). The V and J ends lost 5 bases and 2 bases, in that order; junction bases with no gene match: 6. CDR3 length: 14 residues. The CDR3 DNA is TGTGCCAGCAGTCGGGACAGCTTAAACTATGGCTACACCTTC. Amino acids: CASSRDSLNYGYTF.

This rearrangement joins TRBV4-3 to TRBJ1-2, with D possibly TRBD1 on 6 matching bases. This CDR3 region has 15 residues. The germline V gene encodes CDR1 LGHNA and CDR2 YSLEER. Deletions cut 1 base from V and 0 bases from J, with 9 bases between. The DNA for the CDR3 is TGCGCCAGCAGCCAAGTCGACAGGCCTAACTATGGCTACACCTTC. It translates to CASSQVDRPNYGYTF.

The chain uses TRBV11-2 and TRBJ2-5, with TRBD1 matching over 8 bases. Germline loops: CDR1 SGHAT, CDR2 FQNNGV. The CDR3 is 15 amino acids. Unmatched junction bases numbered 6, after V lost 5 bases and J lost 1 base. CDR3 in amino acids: CASSQGDRFQETQYF. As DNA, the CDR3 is TGTGCCAGCAGCCAAGGGGACAGGTTCCAAGAGACCCAGTACTTC.

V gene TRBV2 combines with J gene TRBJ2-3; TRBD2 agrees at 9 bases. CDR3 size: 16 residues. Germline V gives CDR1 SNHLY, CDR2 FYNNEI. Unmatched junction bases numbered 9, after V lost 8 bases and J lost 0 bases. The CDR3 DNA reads TGTGCCAGCCGAAGCGGGGGGCCCTCTAGCACAGATACGCAGTATTTT. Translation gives CASRSGGPSSTDTQYF.

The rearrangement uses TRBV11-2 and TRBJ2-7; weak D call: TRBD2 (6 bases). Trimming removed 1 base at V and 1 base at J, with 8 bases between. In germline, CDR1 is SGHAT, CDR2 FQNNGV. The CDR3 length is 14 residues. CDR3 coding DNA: TGTGCCAGCAGCTTAGGGGAGGATTCCTACGAGCAGTACTTC. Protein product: CASSLGEDSYEQYF.

For the CDR3, the DNA is TGTGCCAGCAGCTTGGCTCTGTTTAATAGGGGCAGTGGAAACACCATATATTTT. Residues: CASSLALFNRGSGNTIYF. The chain has TRBV5-6 and TRBJ1-3, with D maybe TRBD1 (5 bases). This CDR3 has 18 residues. V was clipped by 0 bases and J by 3 bases, with 19 bases between them. CDR1 and CDR2 from the germline V gene are SGHDT and YYEEEE.

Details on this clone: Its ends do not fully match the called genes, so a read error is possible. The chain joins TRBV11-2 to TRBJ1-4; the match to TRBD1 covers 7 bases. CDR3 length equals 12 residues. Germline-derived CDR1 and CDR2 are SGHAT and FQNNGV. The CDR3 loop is CASSSYRQGRIF. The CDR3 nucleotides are TGTGCCAGCAGCTCATATCGACAGGGTCGGATTTTT.

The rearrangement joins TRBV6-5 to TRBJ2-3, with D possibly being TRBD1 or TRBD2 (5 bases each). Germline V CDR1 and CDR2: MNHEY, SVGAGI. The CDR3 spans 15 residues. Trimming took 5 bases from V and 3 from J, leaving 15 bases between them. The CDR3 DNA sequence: TGTGCCAGCAGTCGCTCGGGGACGCCGACAGATACGCAGTATTTT. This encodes CASSRSGTPTDTQYF.

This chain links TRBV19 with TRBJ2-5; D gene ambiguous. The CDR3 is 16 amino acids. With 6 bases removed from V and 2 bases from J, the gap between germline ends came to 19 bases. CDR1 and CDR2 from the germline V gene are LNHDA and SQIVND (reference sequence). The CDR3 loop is CASSPQTLRNQETQYF. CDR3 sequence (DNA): TGTGCCAGTAGCCCCCAGACTCTGCGTAATCAAGAGACCCAGTACTTC.

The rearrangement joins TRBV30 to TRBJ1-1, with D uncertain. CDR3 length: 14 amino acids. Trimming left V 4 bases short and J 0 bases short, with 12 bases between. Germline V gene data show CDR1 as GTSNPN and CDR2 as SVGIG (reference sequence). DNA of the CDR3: TGTGCCTGGACCCGAGTGATAATGAACACTGAAGCTTTCTTT. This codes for CAWTRVIMNTEAFF.

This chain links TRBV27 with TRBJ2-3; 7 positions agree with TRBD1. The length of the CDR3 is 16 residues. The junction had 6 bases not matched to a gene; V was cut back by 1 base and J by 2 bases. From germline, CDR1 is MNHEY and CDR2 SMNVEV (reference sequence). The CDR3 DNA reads TGTGCCAGCAGTTTATATCCAGGGGGAGCCACAGATACGCAGTATTTT. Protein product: CASSLYPGGATDTQYF.

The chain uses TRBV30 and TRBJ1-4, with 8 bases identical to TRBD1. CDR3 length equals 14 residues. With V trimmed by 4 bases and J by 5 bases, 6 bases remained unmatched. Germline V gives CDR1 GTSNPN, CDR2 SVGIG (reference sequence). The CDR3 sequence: CAWKGTGGNEKLFF. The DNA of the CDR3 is TGTGCCTGGAAAGGGACAGGCGGAAATGAAAAACTGTTTTTT. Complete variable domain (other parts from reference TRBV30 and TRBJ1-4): SQTIHQWPATLVQPVGSPLSLECTVEGTSNPNLYWYRQAAGRGLQLLFYSVGIGQISSEVPQNLSASRPQDRQFILSSKKLLLSDSGFYLCAWKGTGGNEKLFFGSGTQLSVL.

CDR3 amino acids: CASSLGGAVKNTEAFF. CDR3 sequence (DNA): TGTGCCAGCAGCTTAGGGGGGGCTGTTAAGAACACTGAAGCTTTCTTT. The V call is TRBV7-8, the J call TRBJ1-1; D perhaps matches TRBD1 (6 bases). The CDR3 is made up of 16 amino acids. Trimming pared 1 base from V and 1 base from J, leaving 13 bases between. CDR1 SGHVS and CDR2 FQNEAQ come from the germline V gene.

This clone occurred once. In DNA, the CDR3 is TGTGCCAGTAGTGACAGGGATAGCAATCAGCCCCAGCATTTT. Translating gives CASSDRDSNQPQHF. V is TRBV19 and J is TRBJ1-5, with 7 bases fitting TRBD1. Germline V gene lookup returns CDR1 LNHDA and CDR2 SQIVND (reference sequence). The V segment lost 5 bases and the J segment 0 bases; nucleotides outside the gene matches: 1. The length of the CDR3 is 14 residues.

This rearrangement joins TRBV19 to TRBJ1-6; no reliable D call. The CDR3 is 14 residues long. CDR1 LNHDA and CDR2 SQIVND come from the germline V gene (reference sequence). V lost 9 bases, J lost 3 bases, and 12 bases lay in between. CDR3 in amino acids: CASTFAVYNSPLHF. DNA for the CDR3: TGTGCCAGCACCTTTGCCGTCTATAATTCACCCCTCCACTTT.

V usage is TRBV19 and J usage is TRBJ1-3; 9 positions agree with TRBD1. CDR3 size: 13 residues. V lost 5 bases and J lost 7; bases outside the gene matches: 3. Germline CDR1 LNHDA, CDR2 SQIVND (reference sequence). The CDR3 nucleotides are TGTGCCAGTAGTGGGACAGGGCACAACACCATATATTTT. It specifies CASSGTGHNTIYF.

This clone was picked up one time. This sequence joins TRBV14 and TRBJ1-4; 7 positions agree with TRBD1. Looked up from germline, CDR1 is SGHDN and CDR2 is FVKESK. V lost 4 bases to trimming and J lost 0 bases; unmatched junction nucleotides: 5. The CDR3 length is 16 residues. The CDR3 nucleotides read TGTGCCAGCAGCCGAGGGACAGATGCAACTAATGAAAAACTGTTTTTT. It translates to CASSRGTDATNEKLFF.

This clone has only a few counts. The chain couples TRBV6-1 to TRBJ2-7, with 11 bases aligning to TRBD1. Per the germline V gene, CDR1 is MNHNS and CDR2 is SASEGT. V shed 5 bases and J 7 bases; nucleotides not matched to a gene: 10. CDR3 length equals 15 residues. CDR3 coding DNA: TGTGCCAGCAGTCCGCCGGGACAGGGGGTGCGGGAGCAGTACTTC. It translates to CASSPPGQGVREQYF.